This T cell receptor beta chain was recovered during a study of cytomegalovirus exposure and HLA in healthy donors. A note on this clone: Its antigen is currently unknown.

Overall study findings and caveats: A later analysis revealed that TCR association rates differed between HLA loci, peaking at DRB1 and bottoming out at HLA-C.

Those who donated were healthy bone marrow donors. A multiplex PCR was run with 60 Vbeta primers and 13 Jbeta primers. In the original workflow: Later analysis identified approximately 80 million unique TCR beta chains, approximately 10 million shared. The protocol was immunoSEQ multiplex PCR, while the TCRdb copy is restricted to in-frame clones and leaves out a portion. V, J and clone size are those of that table, while D and trimming were read from the DNA. The sample records about 120,000 clones, approximately 8% being singletons. Sequencing input: PBMCs. The receptor was isolated from a middle-aged woman in good health and CMV-seropositive.

CDR3 sequence: CASRLGGSQNTGELFF. The CDR3 coding sequence is TGTGCCAGCAGGCTCGGAGGCAGCCAGAACACCGGGGAGCTGTTTTTT. The V and J genes are TRBV25-1 and TRBJ2-2; D may be TRBD2 (5 bases). CDR1 is MGHDK and CDR2 is SYGVNS in the germline V gene. The CDR3 consists of 16 residues. V lost 6 bases, J lost 1 base, and 15 bases lay in between.